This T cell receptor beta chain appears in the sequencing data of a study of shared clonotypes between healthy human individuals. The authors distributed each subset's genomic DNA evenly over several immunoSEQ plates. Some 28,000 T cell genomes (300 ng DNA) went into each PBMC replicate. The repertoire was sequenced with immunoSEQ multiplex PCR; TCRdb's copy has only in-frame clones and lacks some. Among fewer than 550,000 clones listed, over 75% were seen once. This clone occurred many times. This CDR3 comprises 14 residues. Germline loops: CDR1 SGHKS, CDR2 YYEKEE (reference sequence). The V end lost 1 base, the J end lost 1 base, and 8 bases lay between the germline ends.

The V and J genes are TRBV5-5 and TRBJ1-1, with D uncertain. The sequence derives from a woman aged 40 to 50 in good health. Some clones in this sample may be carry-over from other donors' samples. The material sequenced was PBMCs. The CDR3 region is CASSLLYKNTEAFF. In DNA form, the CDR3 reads TGTGCCAGCAGCTTGTTATATAAGAACACTGAAGCTTTCTTT.